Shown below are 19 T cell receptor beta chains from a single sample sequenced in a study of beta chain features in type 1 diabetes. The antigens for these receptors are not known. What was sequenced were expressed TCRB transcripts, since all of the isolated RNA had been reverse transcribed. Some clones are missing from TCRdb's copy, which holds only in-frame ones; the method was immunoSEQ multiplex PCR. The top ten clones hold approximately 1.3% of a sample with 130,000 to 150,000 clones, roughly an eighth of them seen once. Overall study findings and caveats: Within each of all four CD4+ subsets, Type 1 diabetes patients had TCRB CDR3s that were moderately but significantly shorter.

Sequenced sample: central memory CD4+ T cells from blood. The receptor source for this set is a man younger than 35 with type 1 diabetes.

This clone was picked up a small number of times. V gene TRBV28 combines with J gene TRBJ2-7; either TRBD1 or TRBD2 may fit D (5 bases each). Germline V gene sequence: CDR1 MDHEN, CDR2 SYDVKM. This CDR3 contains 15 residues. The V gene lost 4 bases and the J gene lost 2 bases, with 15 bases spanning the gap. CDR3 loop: CASSSGTARPYEQYF. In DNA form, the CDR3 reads TGTGCCAGCAGTTCCGGGACGGCTAGACCCTACGAGCAGTACTTC.

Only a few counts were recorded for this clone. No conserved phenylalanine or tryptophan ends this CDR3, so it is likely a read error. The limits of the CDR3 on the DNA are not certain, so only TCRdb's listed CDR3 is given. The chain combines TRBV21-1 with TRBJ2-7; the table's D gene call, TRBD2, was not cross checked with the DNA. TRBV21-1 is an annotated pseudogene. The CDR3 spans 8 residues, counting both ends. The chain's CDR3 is CASSKEAP.

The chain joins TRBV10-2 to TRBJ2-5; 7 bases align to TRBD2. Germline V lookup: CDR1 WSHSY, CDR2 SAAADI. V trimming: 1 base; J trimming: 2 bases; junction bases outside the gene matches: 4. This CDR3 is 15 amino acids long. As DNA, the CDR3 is TGCGCCAGCAGTGAGTACGGGAGGCAACAAGAGACCCAGTACTTC. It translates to CASSEYGRQQETQYF.

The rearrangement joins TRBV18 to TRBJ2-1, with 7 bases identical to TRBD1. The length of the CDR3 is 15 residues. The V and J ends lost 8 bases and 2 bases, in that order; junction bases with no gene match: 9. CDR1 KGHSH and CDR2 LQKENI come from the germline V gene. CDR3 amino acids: CASAQQGSPYNEQFF. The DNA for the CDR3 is TGTGCCAGCGCGCAACAGGGGTCCCCCTACAATGAGCAGTTCTTC.

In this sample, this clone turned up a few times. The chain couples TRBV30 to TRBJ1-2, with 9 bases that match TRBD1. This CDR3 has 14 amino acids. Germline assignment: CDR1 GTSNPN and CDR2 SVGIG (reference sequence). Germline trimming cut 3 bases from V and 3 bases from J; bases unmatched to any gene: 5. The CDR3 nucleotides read TGTGCCTGGAGGCTAACAGGGGGCGACTATGGCTACACCTTC. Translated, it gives CAWRLTGGDYGYTF.

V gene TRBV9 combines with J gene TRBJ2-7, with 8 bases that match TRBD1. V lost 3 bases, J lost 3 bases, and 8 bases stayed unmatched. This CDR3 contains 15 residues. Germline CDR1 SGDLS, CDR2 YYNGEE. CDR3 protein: CASSAQGASGYEQYF. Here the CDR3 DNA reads TGTGCCAGCAGCGCGCAGGGGGCATCGGGCTACGAGCAGTACTTC.

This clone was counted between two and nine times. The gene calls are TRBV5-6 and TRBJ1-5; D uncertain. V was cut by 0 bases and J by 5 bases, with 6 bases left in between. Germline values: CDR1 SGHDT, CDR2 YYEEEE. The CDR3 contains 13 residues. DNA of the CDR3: TGTGCCAGCAGCTTGGGCGGAGATCAGCCCCAGCATTTT. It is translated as CASSLGGDQPQHF.

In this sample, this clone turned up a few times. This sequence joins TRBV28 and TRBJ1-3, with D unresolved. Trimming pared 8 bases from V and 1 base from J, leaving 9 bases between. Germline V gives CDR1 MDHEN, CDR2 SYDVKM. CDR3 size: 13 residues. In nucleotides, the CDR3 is TGTGCCAGCTACCGGGGATCTGGAAACACCATATATTTT. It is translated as CASYRGSGNTIYF. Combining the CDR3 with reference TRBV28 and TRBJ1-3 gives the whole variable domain DVKVTQSSRYLVKRTGEKVFLECVQDMDHENMFWYRQDPGLGLRLIYFSYDVKMKEKGDIPEGYSVSREKKERFSLILESASTNQTSMYLCASYRGSGNTIYFGEGSWLTVV.

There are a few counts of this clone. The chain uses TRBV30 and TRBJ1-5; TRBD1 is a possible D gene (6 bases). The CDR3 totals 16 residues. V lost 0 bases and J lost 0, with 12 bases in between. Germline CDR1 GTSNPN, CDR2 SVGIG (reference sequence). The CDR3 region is CAWSVRDTNSNQPQHF. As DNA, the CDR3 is TGTGCCTGGAGTGTGAGGGACACAAATAGCAATCAGCCCCAGCATTTT. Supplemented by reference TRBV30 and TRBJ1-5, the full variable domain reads SQTIHQWPATLVQPVGSPLSLECTVEGTSNPNLYWYRQAAGRGLQLLFYSVGIGQISSEVPQNLSASRPQDRQFILSSKKLLLSDSGFYLCAWSVRDTNSNQPQHFGDGTRLSIL.

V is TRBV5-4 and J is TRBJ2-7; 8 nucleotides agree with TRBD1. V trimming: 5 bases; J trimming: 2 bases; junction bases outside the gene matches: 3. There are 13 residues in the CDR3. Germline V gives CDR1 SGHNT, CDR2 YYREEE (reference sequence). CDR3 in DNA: TGTGCCAGCAGTTCACAGGGGGCCTACGAGCAGTACTTC. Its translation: CASSSQGAYEQYF. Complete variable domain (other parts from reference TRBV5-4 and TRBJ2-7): ETGVTQSPTHLIKTRGQQVTLRCSSQSGHNTVSWYQQALGQGPQFIFQYYREEENGRGNFPPRFSGLQFPNYSSELNVNALELDDSALYLCASSSQGAYEQYFGPGTRLTVT.

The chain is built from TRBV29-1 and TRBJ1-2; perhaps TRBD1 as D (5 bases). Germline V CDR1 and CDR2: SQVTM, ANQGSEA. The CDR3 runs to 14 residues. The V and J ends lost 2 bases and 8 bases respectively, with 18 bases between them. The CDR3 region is CSVERVGGFGGYTF. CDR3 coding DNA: TGCAGCGTTGAAAGGGTCGGGGGGTTCGGCGGCTACACCTTC.

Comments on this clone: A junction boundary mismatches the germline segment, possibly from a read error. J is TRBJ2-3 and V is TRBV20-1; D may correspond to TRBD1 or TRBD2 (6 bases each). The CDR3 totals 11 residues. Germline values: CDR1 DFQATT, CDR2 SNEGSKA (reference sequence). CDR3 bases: TGCAGGGCTAGAGGGGGGGATACGCAGTATTTT. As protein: CRARGGDTQYF.

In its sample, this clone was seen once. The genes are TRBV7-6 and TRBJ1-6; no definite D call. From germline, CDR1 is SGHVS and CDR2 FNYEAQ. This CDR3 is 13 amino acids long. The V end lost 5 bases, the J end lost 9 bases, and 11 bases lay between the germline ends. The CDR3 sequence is CASSAWGGSPLHF. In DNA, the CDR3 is TGTGCCAGCAGCGCCTGGGGAGGTTCACCCCTCCACTTT.

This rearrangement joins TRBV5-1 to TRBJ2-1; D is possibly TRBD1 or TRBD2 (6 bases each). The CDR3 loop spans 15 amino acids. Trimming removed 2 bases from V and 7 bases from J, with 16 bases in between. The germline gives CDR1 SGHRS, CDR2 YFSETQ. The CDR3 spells CASSLQGLPGNEQFF. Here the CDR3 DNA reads TGCGCCAGCAGCTTACAGGGACTCCCAGGGAATGAGCAGTTCTTC.

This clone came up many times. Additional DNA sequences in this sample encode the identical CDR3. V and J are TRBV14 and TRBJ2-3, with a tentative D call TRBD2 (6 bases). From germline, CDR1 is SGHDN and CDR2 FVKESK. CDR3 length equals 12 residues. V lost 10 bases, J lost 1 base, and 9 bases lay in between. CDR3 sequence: CATGGGTDTQYF. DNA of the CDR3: TGTGCCACCGGCGGGGGCACAGATACGCAGTATTTT.

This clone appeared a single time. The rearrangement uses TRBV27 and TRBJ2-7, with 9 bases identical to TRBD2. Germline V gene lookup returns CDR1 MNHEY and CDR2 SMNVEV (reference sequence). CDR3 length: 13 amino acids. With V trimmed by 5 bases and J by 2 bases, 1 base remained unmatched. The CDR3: CASSSGGPYEQYF. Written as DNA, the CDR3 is TGTGCCAGCAGTAGCGGGGGGCCCTACGAGCAGTACTTC.

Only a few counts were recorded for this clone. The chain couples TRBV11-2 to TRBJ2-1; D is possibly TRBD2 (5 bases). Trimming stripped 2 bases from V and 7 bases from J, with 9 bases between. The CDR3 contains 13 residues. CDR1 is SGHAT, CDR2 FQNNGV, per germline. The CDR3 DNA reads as TGTGCCAGCAGCTTACGAGCGGTGAATGAGCAGTTCTTC. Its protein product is CASSLRAVNEQFF.

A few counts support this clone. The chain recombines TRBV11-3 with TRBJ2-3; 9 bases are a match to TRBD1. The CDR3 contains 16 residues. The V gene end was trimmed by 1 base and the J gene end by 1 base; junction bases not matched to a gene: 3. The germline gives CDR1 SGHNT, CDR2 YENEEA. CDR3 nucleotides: TGTGCCAGCAGCTTAGCCCGGACAGGGGGCACAGATACGCAGTATTTT. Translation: CASSLARTGGTDTQYF.

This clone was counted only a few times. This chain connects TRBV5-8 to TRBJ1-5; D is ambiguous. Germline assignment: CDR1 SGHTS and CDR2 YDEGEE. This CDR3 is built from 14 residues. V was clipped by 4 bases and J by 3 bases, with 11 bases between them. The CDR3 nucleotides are TGTGCCAGCAGCCTAGGACTGATCAATCAGCCCCAGCATTTT. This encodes CASSLGLINQPQHF.